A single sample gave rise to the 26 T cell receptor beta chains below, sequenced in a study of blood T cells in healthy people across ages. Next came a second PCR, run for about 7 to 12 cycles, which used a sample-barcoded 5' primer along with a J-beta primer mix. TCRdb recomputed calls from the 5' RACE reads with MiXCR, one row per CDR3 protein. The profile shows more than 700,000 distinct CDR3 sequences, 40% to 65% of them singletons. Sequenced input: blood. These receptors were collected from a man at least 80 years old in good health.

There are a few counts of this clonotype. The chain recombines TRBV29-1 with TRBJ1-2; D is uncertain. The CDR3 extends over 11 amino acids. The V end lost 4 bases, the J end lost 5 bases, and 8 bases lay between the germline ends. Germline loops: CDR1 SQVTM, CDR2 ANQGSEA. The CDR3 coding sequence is TGCAGCGTTGTCGGACCTTATGGCTACACCTTC. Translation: CSVVGPYGYTF.

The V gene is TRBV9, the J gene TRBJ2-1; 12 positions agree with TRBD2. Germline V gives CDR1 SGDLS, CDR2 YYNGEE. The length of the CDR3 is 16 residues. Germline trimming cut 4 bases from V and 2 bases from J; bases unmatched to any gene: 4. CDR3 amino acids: CASSPLAGGAYNEQFF. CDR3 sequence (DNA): TGTGCCAGCAGCCCGCTAGCGGGAGGGGCCTACAATGAGCAGTTCTTC.

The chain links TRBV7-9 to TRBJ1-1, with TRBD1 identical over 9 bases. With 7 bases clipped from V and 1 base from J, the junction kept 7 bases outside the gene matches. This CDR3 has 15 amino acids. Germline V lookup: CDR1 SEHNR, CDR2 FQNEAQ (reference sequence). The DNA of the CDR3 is TGTGCCAGCATCCGGGACAGGGATTCGAACACTGAAGCTTTCTTT. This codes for CASIRDRDSNTEAFF. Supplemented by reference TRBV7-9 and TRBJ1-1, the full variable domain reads DTGVSQNPRHKITKRGQNVTFRCDPISEHNRLYWYRQTLGQGPEFLTYFQNEAQLEKSRLLSDRFSAERPKGSFSTLEIQRTEQGDSAMYLCASIRDRDSNTEAFFGQGTRLTVV.

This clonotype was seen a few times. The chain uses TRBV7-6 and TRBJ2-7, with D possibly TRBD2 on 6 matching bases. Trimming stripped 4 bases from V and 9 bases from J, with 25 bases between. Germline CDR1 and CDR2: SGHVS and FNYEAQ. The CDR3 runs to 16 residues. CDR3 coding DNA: TGTGCCAGCAGCTCCTCCCCCGGGGGAGCGGAAGGGGTGCAGTACTTC. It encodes CASSSSPGGAEGVQYF. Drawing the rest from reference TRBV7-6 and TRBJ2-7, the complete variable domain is GAGVSQSPRYKVTKRGQDVALRCDPISGHVSLYWYRQALGQGPEFLTYFNYEAQQDKSGLPNDRFSAERPEGSISTLTIQRTEQRDSAMYRCASSSSPGGAEGVQYFGPGTRLTVT.

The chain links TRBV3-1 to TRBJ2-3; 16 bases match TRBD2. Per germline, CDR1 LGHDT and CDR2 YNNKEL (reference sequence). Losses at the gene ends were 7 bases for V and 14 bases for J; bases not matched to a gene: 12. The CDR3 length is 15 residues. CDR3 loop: CASTGLAGGHRYAYF. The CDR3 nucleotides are TGTGCCAGCACGGGACTAGCGGGAGGGCACAGATACGCGTATTTT.

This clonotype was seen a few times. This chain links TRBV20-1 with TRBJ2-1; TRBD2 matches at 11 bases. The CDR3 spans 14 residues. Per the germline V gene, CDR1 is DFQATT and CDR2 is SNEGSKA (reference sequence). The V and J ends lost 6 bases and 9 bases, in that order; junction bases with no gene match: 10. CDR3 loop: CSATGTSGRGEQFF. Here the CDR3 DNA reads TGCAGTGCGACCGGGACTAGCGGTCGGGGTGAGCAGTTCTTC.

CDR3 sequence reads: CSARDLHNQETQYF. The CDR3 DNA is TGCAGTGCTAGAGATCTGCACAACCAAGAGACCCAGTACTTC. The chain combines TRBV20-1 with TRBJ2-5; D unclear. Germline loops: CDR1 DFQATT, CDR2 SNEGSKA (reference sequence). The germline V and J ends were trimmed by 0 bases and 0 bases, with 8 bases remaining between them. This CDR3 contains 14 residues.

CDR3 nucleotides: TGCAGCGTGGGGACAGGGGCAAACACTGAAGCTTTCTTT. It is translated as CSVGTGANTEAFF. The chain employs TRBV29-1 and TRBJ1-1; 10 bases map to TRBD1. The germline V gene encodes CDR1 SQVTM and CDR2 ANQGSEA. The CDR3 extends over 13 amino acids. V trimming: 6 bases; J trimming: 2 bases; junction bases outside the gene matches: 3. The full variable domain, completed using reference TRBV29-1 and TRBJ1-1, is SAVISQKPSRDICQRGTSLTIQCQVDSQVTMMFWYRQQPGQSLTLIATANQGSEATYESGFVIDKFPISRPNLTFSTLTVSNMSPEDSSIYLCSVGTGANTEAFFGQGTRLTVV.

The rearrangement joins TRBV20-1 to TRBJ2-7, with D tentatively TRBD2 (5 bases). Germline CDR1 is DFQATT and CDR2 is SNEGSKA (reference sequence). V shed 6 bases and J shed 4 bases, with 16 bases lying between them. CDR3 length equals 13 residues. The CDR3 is CSATPDWTYEQYF. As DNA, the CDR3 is TGCAGTGCCACCCCGGACTGGACGTACGAGCAGTACTTC.

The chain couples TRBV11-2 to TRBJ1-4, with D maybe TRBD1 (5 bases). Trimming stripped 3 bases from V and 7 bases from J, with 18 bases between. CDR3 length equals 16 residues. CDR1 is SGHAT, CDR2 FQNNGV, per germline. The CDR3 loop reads CASSFAPGPSGEKLFF. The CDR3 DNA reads TGTGCCAGCAGCTTTGCCCCGGGACCCTCGGGTGAAAAACTGTTTTTT.

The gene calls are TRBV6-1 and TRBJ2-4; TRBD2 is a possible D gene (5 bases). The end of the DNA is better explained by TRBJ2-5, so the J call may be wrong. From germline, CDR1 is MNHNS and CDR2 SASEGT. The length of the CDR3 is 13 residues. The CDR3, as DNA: TGTGCCATCGAGGGTACTGGGGTCCAGACCCAGTACTTC. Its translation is CAIEGTGVQTQYF.

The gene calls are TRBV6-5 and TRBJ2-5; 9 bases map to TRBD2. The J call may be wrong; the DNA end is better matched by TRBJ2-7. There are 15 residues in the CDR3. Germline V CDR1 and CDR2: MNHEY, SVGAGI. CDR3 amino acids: CASRGTSRLSYEQYF. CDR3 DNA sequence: TGTGCCAGCAGAGGGACTAGCCGACTCTCCTACGAGCAGTACTTC.

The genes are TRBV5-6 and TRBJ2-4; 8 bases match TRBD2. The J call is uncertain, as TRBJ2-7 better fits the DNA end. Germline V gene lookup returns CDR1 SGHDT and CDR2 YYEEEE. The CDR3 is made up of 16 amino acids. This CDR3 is CASSSRSGTSKFEQYF. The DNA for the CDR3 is TGTGCCAGCAGCTCAAGGTCGGGGACTAGTAAGTTCGAGCAGTACTTC.

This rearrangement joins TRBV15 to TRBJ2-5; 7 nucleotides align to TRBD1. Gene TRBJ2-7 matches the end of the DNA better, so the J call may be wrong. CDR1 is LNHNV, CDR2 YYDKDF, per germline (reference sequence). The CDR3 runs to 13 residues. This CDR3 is CATSTGQYNEQYF. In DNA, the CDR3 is TGTGCCACCAGCACGGGACAGTACAACGAGCAGTACTTC.

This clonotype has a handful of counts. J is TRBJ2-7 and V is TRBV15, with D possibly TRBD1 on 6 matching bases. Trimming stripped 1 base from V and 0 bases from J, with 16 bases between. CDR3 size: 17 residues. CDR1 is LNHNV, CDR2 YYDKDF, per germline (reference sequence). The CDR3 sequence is CATSRVLGALSSYEQYF. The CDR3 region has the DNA TGTGCCACCAGCAGAGTACTGGGGGCCCTGAGCTCCTACGAGCAGTACTTC.

The CDR3 is CSARGEYSRYNEQFF. The CDR3 nucleotides read TGCAGCGCACGGGGGGAGTACTCCCGCTACAATGAGCAGTTCTTC. The chain has TRBV20-1 and TRBJ2-1; 7 bases fit TRBD2. The CDR3 length is 15 residues. The germline V gene has CDR1 DFQATT and CDR2 SNEGSKA (reference sequence).

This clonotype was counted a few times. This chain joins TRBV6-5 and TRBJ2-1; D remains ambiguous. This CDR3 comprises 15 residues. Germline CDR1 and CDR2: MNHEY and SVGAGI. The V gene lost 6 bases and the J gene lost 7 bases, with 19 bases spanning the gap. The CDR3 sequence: CASSPRRLGENEQFF. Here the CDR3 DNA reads TGTGCCAGCAGCCCCAGAAGGTTGGGTGAAAATGAGCAGTTCTTC.

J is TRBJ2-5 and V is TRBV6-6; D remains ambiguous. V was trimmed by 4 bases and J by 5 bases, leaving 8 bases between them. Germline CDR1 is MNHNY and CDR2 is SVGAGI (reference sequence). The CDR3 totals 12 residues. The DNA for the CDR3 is TGTGCCAGCAGTTCCTTTCGGGAGACCCAGTACTTC. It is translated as CASSSFRETQYF.

CDR3 amino acids: CASSLVRDFMNEQFF. CDR3 bases: TGTGCCAGCAGTTTGGTGAGGGACTTTATGAATGAGCAGTTCTTC. V and J are TRBV12-3 or TRBV12-4 and TRBJ2-1; D is perhaps TRBD2 (6 bases). This CDR3 spans 15 amino acids. Trimming removed 3 bases at V and 7 bases at J, with 16 bases between.

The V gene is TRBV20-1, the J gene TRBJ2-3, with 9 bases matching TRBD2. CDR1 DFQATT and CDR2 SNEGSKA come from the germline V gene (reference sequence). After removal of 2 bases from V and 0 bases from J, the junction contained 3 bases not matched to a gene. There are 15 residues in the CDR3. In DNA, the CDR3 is TGCAGTGCTAGATTGCGGGAGGGAAGCACAGATACGCAGTATTTT. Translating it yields CSARLREGSTDTQYF.

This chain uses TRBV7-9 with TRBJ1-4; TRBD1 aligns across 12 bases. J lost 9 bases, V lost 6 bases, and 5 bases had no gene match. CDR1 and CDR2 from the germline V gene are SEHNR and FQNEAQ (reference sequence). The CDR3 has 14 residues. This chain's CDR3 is CASSPGQGAQKLFF. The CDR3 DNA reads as TGTGCCAGCAGTCCGGGACAGGGGGCTCAAAAACTGTTTTTT.

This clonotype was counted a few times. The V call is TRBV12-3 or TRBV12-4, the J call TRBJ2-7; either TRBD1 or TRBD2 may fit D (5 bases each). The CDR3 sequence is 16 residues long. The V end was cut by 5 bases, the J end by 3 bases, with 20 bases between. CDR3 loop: CASSAYPPWDGYEQYF. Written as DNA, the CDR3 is TGTGCCAGCAGTGCCTACCCACCCTGGGACGGCTACGAGCAGTACTTC.

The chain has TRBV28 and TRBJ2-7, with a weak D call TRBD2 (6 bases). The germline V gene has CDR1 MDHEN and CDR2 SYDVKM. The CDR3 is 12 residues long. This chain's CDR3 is CGVGSGAYEQYF. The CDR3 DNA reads TGTGGGGTTGGTTCGGGAGCCTACGAGCAGTACTTC.

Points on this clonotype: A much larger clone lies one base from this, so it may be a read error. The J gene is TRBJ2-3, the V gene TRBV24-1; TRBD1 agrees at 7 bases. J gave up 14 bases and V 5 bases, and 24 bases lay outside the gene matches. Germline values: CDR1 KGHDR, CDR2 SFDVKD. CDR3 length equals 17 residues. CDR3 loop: CATSGRRRTGGHRYAYF. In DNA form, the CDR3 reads TGTGCCACCAGTGGACGAAGGCGGACAGGAGGACACAGATACGCGTATTTT.

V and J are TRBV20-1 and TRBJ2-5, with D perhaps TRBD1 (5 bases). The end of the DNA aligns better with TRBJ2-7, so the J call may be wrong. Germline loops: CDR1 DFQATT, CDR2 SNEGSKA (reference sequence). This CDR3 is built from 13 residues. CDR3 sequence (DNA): TGCAGTGCTAGGGACGAGGACACTTACGAGCAGTACTTC. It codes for CSARDEDTYEQYF.

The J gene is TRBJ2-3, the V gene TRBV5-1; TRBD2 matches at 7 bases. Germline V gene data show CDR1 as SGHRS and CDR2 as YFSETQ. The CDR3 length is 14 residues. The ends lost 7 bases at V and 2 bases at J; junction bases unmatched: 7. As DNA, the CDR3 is TGCGCCAGCCTCCAGCGGGACTACACAGATACGCAGTATTTT. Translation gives CASLQRDYTDTQYF.